This T cell receptor (beta chain) was found in a study of blood T cell repertoires in COVID-19. Study overall: Material from acute and convalescent COVID-19 was sourced from the United States, Italy and Spain. Sources were T cells, B-cell-depleted T cells, or PBMCs; the material itself was cDNA or gDNA.

Methods used by the authors: Amplifying reference gene primers gave estimates of nucleated cell counts. Using immunoSEQ multiplex PCR, the repertoire was profiled, and TCRdb retains in-frame clones only, with some absent. For V, J and clone size, that table is used; D and trimming come from the DNA. The sample has approximately 280,000 clones; 85% are singletons. The CDR3 length is 14 residues. The V gene end was trimmed by 6 bases and the J gene end by 7 bases; junction bases not matched to a gene: 4. Germline CDR1 is LGHDT and CDR2 is YNNKEL (reference sequence). Specimen: peripheral blood. The chain is built from TRBV3-1 (or the pseudogene TRBV3-2) and TRBJ2-1; 12 bases are a match to TRBD2. The receptor was isolated from a man in his fifties with active or convalescent COVID-19. The CDR3 nucleotides read TGTGCCAGCAGAGGGACTAGCGGGTTGAATGAGCAGTTCTTC. This gives the protein CASRGTSGLNEQFF.